The 25 T cell receptor beta chains below all came from one sample that was sequenced in a study of cytomegalovirus exposure and HLA in healthy donors. The PCR contained 60 Vbeta and 13 Jbeta primers. Data came from immunoSEQ multiplex PCR; TCRdb stores just in-frame clones and leaves some out. Among about 140,000 clones listed, approximately 79% were seen once. Sequencing used PBMCs. These receptors came from a female donor in good health and CMV-seronegative.

This clone came up once. The V call is TRBV5-4, the J call TRBJ2-5; possibly TRBD1 for D (5 bases). The V gene's germline CDR1 is SGHNT and CDR2 YYREEE (reference sequence). The V end was cut by 0 bases, the J end by 2 bases, with 17 bases between. This CDR3 spans 17 amino acids. Here the CDR3 DNA reads TGTGCCAGCAGCTTGGGGGTCCTGGTGACAGAACAAGAGACCCAGTACTTC. Translating gives CASSLGVLVTEQETQYF.

The chain links TRBV2 to TRBJ2-2, with 14 bases matching TRBD2. J lost 5 bases, V lost 3 bases, and 8 bases had no gene match. From germline, CDR1 is SNHLY and CDR2 FYNNEI. CDR3 length equals 18 residues. DNA for the CDR3: TGTGCCAGCAGTGATAAGCACGGGACTAGCGGGGGAACCGGGGAGCTGTTTTTT. It specifies CASSDKHGTSGGTGELFF. The entire variable domain, with the rest obtained from reference TRBV2 and TRBJ2-2, is as follows: EPEVTQTPSHQVTQMGQEVILRCVPISNHLYFYWYRQILGQKVEFLVSFYNNEISEKSEIFDDQFSVERPDGSNFTLKIRSTKLEDSAMYFCASSDKHGTSGGTGELFFGEGSRLTVL.

This chain joins TRBV6-4 and TRBJ2-1, with 7 bases lining up with TRBD2. Unmatched junction bases numbered 7, after V lost 2 bases and J lost 0 bases. This CDR3 is built from 17 residues. The germline V gene has CDR1 MRHNA and CDR2 SNTAGT. The CDR3 protein is CASSDTPGTNSYNEQFF. CDR3 sequence (DNA): TGTGCCAGCAGTGACACGCCGGGGACTAACTCCTACAATGAGCAGTTCTTC.

This CDR3 reads CASSLRAYSNQPQHF. CDR3 DNA sequence: TGCGCCAGCAGTCTGAGGGCTTATAGCAATCAGCCCCAGCATTTT. The chain is built from TRBV23-1 and TRBJ1-5, with D uncertain. TRBV23-1 is an ORF; its function is uncertain. Trimming left V 4 bases short and J 0 bases short, with 10 bases between. CDR3 length: 15 amino acids.

The chain couples TRBV28 to TRBJ2-7; no clear D. Germline V gene data show CDR1 as MDHEN and CDR2 as SYDVKM. Trimming stripped 4 bases from V and 3 bases from J, with 4 bases between. CDR3 length: 11 residues. In DNA, the CDR3 is TGTGCCAGCAGTTCGGTCTACGAGCAGTACTTC. Translating it yields CASSSVYEQYF.

The chain has TRBV29-1 and TRBJ1-2; D is perhaps TRBD1 (5 bases). Per the germline V gene, CDR1 is SQVTM and CDR2 is ANQGSEA. V lost 3 bases, J lost 8 bases, and 16 bases lay in between. This CDR3 is built from 13 residues. This CDR3 reads CSVDGGNAGGYTF. The CDR3 coding sequence is TGCAGCGTTGATGGGGGGAATGCGGGAGGCTACACCTTC.

Regarding this clone: The same CDR3 also results from other DNA sequences found in this sample. The gene calls are TRBV27 and TRBJ1-5; D might be TRBD1 (5 bases). Per the germline V gene, CDR1 is MNHEY and CDR2 is SMNVEV (reference sequence). This CDR3 is built from 13 residues. Trimming took off 6 bases at V and 2 bases at J, with 8 bases between the two ends. The CDR3 here is CASSQQGNQPQHF. The DNA of the CDR3 is TGTGCCAGCAGCCAACAGGGCAATCAGCCCCAGCATTTT.

The chain joins TRBV27 to TRBJ2-7, with D perhaps TRBD1 (5 bases). V was shortened by 6 bases and J by 6 bases, with 18 bases between the two germline ends. CDR1 is MNHEY, CDR2 SMNVEV, per germline (reference sequence). The CDR3 consists of 14 residues. The CDR3: CASRETHRRGEQYF. CDR3 DNA: TGTGCCAGCAGGGAGACCCACCGAAGGGGCGAGCAGTACTTC.

This rearrangement joins TRBV27 to TRBJ2-7; 10 nucleotides line up with TRBD2. The CDR3 spans 14 residues. Trimming at V came to 3 bases and at J to 6 bases, leaving 5 bases not matched to a gene. Germline CDR1 MNHEY, CDR2 SMNVEV (reference sequence). CDR3 residues: CASSFRGLASEQYF. For the CDR3, the DNA is TGTGCCAGCAGTTTTCGGGGACTAGCGAGCGAGCAGTACTTC.

This chain uses TRBV30 with TRBJ2-7, with D tentatively TRBD2 (6 bases). CDR1 and CDR2 from the germline V gene are GTSNPN and SVGIG (reference sequence). Trimming shortened V by 3 bases and J by 13 bases, and 25 bases separated the two germline ends. The CDR3 covers 14 residues. This CDR3 is CAWRSSGGVGEDYF. CDR3 coding DNA: TGTGCCTGGAGGTCGTCCGGGGGTGTGGGGGAGGATTACTTC.

The chain is built from TRBV9 and TRBJ1-3, with TRBD1 matching 7 bases. CDR3 size: 14 residues. Trimming cost V 2 bases and J 2 bases; bases outside gene matches: 1. Germline V CDR1 and CDR2: SGDLS, YYNGEE. CDR3 nucleotides: TGTGCCAGCAGCGTGACAGGGCCTGGAAACACCATATATTTT. As protein: CASSVTGPGNTIYF.

The chain uses TRBV11-2 and TRBJ2-7; TRBD1 aligns across 11 bases. CDR3 size: 18 residues. The V segment lost 5 bases and the J segment 4 bases; nucleotides outside the gene matches: 16. Per germline, CDR1 SGHAT and CDR2 FQNNGV. CDR3 sequence reads: CASSPITRDRGERYEQYF. CDR3 sequence (DNA): TGTGCCAGCAGCCCAATTACCCGGGACAGGGGGGAAAGGTACGAGCAGTACTTC.

The rearrangement joins TRBV28 to TRBJ2-7; D not certain. The CDR3 has 14 amino acids. Between the trimmed V and J ends, which lost 4 bases and 5 bases, there was a span of 15 bases. In germline, CDR1 is MDHEN, CDR2 SYDVKM. The CDR3 DNA follows: TGTGCCAGCAGTTCCCTTAATAGCTTAGACGAGCAGTACTTC. This translates into CASSSLNSLDEQYF.

The rearrangement joins TRBV4-1 to TRBJ1-3, with 8 bases aligning to TRBD1. CDR3 length: 17 amino acids. The trim removed 3 bases at V and 0 bases at J, leaving 7 bases unmatched. Germline CDR1 reads MGHRA; CDR2 reads YSYEKL. CDR3 amino acids: CASSHTGGISSGNTIYF. DNA of the CDR3: TGCGCCAGCAGCCATACAGGGGGTATTAGCTCTGGAAACACCATATATTTT.

CDR3 protein: CASSQVSAYNEQFF. DNA for the CDR3: TGTGCCAGCAGTCAGGTATCTGCCTACAATGAGCAGTTCTTC. The chain couples TRBV6-5 to TRBJ2-1; D unresolved. Germline assignment: CDR1 MNHEY and CDR2 SVGAGI. Trimming took 5 bases from V and 2 from J, leaving 10 bases between them. The CDR3 extends over 14 amino acids.

The gene calls are TRBV30 and TRBJ2-4, with 10 positions matching TRBD2. V trimming: 2 bases; J trimming: 0 bases; junction bases outside the gene matches: 13. The CDR3 is made up of 19 amino acids. The germline CDR1 and CDR2 sequences are GTSNPN and SVGIG (reference sequence). Here the CDR3 DNA reads TGTGCCTGGAGTATAATCAGGACTAGCGGACACCTAGCCAAAAACATTCAGTACTTC. Protein sequence: CAWSIIRTSGHLAKNIQYF.

The chain carries TRBV6-6 and TRBJ1-1; 7 positions match TRBD1. Germline values: CDR1 MNHNY, CDR2 SVGAGI (reference sequence). This CDR3 contains 16 residues. The trim removed 7 bases at V and 1 base at J, leaving 12 bases unmatched. For the CDR3, the DNA is TGTGCCAGCACCCAACTCGGGACAGTAGGGAACACTGAAGCTTTCTTT. It translates to CASTQLGTVGNTEAFF.

This clone showed up just once. This sequence joins TRBV28 and TRBJ1-2; the match to TRBD1 covers 8 bases. The J segment lost 5 bases and the V segment lost 3 bases, leaving 11 bases of the junction unmatched. CDR1 is MDHEN and CDR2 is SYDVKM in the germline V gene. The CDR3 loop spans 16 amino acids. The CDR3 DNA sequence: TGTGCCAGCAGTTTGAAGGGACAGGTACCAAATTATGGCTACACCTTC. Translated, it gives CASSLKGQVPNYGYTF.

This clone has only one observation. The V gene is TRBV19, the J gene TRBJ1-1; D is possibly TRBD1 (6 bases). The CDR3 sequence is 13 residues long. Germline-derived CDR1 and CDR2 are LNHDA and SQIVND (reference sequence). The V end was cut by 3 bases, the J end by 11 bases, with 16 bases between. In nucleotides, the CDR3 is TGTGCCAGTAGTATGTCAAACAGGGCATCGGCTTTCTTT. Encoded protein: CASSMSNRASAFF. The full variable domain, completed using reference TRBV19 and TRBJ1-1, is DGGITQSPKYLFRKEGQNVTLSCEQNLNHDAMYWYRQDPGQGLRLIYYSQIVNDFQKGDIAEGYSVSREKKESFPLTVTSAQKNPTAFYLCASSMSNRASAFFGQGTRLTVV.

The J gene is TRBJ1-1, the V gene TRBV7-9; weak D call: TRBD1 (5 bases). Germline CDR1 and CDR2: SEHNR and FQNEAQ (reference sequence). This CDR3 spans 16 amino acids. V was clipped by 1 base and J by 5 bases, with 17 bases between them. The CDR3 spells CASSLVGQGAKTEAFF. CDR3 nucleotide sequence: TGTGCCAGCAGCTTAGTGGGGCAGGGCGCGAAAACTGAAGCTTTCTTT.

The rearrangement links TRBV2 to TRBJ2-3; D uncertain. Germline loops: CDR1 SNHLY, CDR2 FYNNEI. The CDR3 is made up of 15 amino acids. V was cut by 5 bases and J by 0 bases, with 12 bases left in between. In DNA form, the CDR3 reads TGTGCCAGCAGTCACGCTCAAACTAGCACAGATACGCAGTATTTT. Translating it yields CASSHAQTSTDTQYF. Looking up the rest from reference TRBV2 and TRBJ2-3 gives the full variable domain: EPEVTQTPSHQVTQMGQEVILRCVPISNHLYFYWYRQILGQKVEFLVSFYNNEISEKSEIFDDQFSVERPDGSNFTLKIRSTKLEDSAMYFCASSHAQTSTDTQYFGPGTRLTVL.

The rearrangement uses TRBV5-1 and TRBJ2-3; the match to TRBD2 covers 16 bases. This CDR3 spans 17 amino acids. Germline V gene lookup returns CDR1 SGHRS and CDR2 YFSETQ. The V gene end was trimmed by 5 bases and the J gene end by 2 bases; junction bases not matched to a gene: 5. CDR3 in amino acids: CASRGLAGGRDTDTQYF. The DNA of the CDR3 is TGCGCCAGCAGGGGACTAGCGGGAGGGCGTGACACAGATACGCAGTATTTT.

This chain connects TRBV4-2 to TRBJ2-5; perhaps TRBD2 as D (5 bases). Judging by the DNA end, TRBJ2-7 fits better; the J call may be wrong. The germline V gene encodes CDR1 LGHNA and CDR2 YNFKEQ. CDR3 length: 13 residues. This CDR3 is CASSQEWRHEQYF. The CDR3 DNA is TGTGCCAGCAGCCAAGAGTGGAGGCACGAGCAGTACTTC.

The rearrangement uses TRBV5-6 and TRBJ2-1, with 11 bases lining up with TRBD2. V lost 5 bases to trimming and J lost 6 bases; unmatched junction nucleotides: 10. The CDR3 length is 16 residues. The germline CDR1 and CDR2 sequences are SGHDT and YYEEEE. As DNA, the CDR3 is TGTGCCAGCAGGGGGGTAGCGGGAGGGTATTCCAATGAGCAGTTCTTC. It is translated as CASRGVAGGYSNEQFF.

This rearrangement joins TRBV5-1 to TRBJ2-3; D gene ambiguous. CDR1 is SGHRS and CDR2 is YFSETQ in the germline V gene. V lost 3 bases and J lost 2, with 13 bases in between. The CDR3 covers 15 residues. The CDR3 sequence is CASSYRGGATDTQYF. The CDR3 coding sequence is TGCGCCAGCAGCTACCGTGGCGGAGCCACAGATACGCAGTATTTT.